Described below is a single T cell receptor (beta chain) sequence and its context. The entry originates in a study of blood T cell repertoires in COVID-19. Germline CDR1 is SGHTA and CDR2 is FQGNSA. V shed 5 bases and J shed 4 bases, with 14 bases lying between them. The CDR3 has 14 amino acids. Some clones are missing from TCRdb's copy, which holds only in-frame ones; the method was immunoSEQ multiplex PCR. The profile shows fewer than 90,000 clones, about two thirds of them singletons. Sequenced material: peripheral blood. The rearrangement joins TRBV7-2 to TRBJ1-2; weak D call: TRBD1 (6 bases). The sequence derives from a woman aged 80 or older with acute or convalescent COVID-19. CDR3 region: CASSAGRDTYGYTF. The CDR3 DNA is TGTGCCAGCAGCGCAGGCCGGGACACCTATGGCTACACCTTC.